What follows describes a single TCR beta chain. Germline CDR1 SGHKS, CDR2 YYEKEE (reference sequence). V was pared by 3 bases and J by 5 bases, with 4 bases of the junction left unmatched. The CDR3 is made up of 15 amino acids. Assay used: immunoSEQ multiplex PCR; TCRdb lists only in-frame clones, some missing. The profile covers about 87,000 clones, with about 93% appearing a single time and about 1.3% taken by the ten largest. The data were obtained in a study of T cell changes during pregnancy in multiple sclerosis. Sequenced material: peripheral blood, taken in the third trimester of pregnancy. This TCR came from a female donor in good health, enrolled as a control in a pregnancy study. The chain carries TRBV5-5 and TRBJ1-5; TRBD1 agrees at 11 bases. The CDR3 nucleotides read TGTGCCAGCAGCTGGGACAGGGGGGAAGATCAGCCCCAGCATTTT. Residues: CASSWDRGEDQPQHF.